Sequencing of this TCR beta chain was carried out in a study of shared clonotypes between healthy human individuals. The study, taken as a whole, reports: The genetic and exposure-history diversity represented was limited by few donors. On the whole, naive subsets had larger estimated richness than memory subsets had.

V shed 7 bases and J shed 1 base, with 11 bases lying between them. CDR1 is SNHLY and CDR2 is FYNNEI in the germline V gene. The CDR3 length is 14 residues. As for this clone: The antigen is undetermined.

Terminally differentiated effector memory CD45RA+ cells were excluded by CCR7 positive selection of CD45RO-negative cells. Only Caucasian adults living in Nashville, Tennessee served as donors. Libraries were prepared by immunoSEQ multiplex PCR; TCRdb keeps only in-frame clonotypes and omits some of them. Of around 600,000 clones listed, about 95% were seen once; the top ten hold 0.11%. This receptor was obtained from a woman aged 25 to 39 in good health. Sequencing was carried out using naive CD8+ T cells sorted from blood. The chain couples TRBV2 to TRBJ2-1, with D possibly TRBD2 on 5 matching bases. The CDR3 bases are TGTGCCAGCAACCCGGACTCATCCTACAATGAGCAGTTCTTC. This encodes CASNPDSSYNEQFF.